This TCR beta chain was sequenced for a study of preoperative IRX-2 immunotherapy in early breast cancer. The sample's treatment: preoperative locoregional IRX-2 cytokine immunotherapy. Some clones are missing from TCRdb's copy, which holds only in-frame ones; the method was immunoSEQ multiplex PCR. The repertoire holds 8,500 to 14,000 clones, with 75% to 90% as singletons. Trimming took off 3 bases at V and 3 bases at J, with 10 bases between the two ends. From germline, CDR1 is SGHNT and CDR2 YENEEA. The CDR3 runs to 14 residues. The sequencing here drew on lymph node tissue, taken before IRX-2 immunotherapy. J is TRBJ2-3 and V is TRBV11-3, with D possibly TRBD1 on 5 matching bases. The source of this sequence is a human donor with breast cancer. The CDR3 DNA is TGTGCCAGCAGCTTTTGGCAGGGAACAGATACGCAGTATTTT. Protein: CASSFWQGTDTQYF.